This paragraph covers one T cell receptor (beta chain) sequence. This clonotype showed up many times. Its antigen is still unknown. No base-level quality is on record; no much larger clone is a single base apart. The library relied on 3' RACE. TCR libraries were generated from RNA by a 3' RACE protocol incorporating unique molecular identifiers so that PCR amplification bias could be corrected. Amplicon libraries were pooled in groups of up to roughly 12 and sequenced on an Illumina MiSeq using v2 2x250 paired-end chemistry. Under the source paper's analysis protocol: Reads were processed with Decombinator for assignment of V and J genes and CDR3, and barcode-based correction of errors and PCR bias was applied. Repertoires were subsampled to equal depth before Gini coefficients were calculated with the R ineq package. Three approaches were used to assess CDR3 similarity: GLIPH, Hamming distance and a shared triplet metric. In TCRdb, the public reads were trimmed at Q25 with fastp and aligned with MiXCR, with productive beta chains retained. Under each unique CDR3 protein, matching rows form one entry showing the most common genes and DNA. None of the V and J calls come from the authors' own analysis; TCRdb made them. The sample table lists about 86,000 distinct CDR3 sequences, approximately 6.9% of them with a count of one. The ten largest make up about 1.1% of the sample.

From its cysteine to its phenylalanine, the CDR3 spans 20 amino acids. Only the CDR3 DNA is retained, 60 bases long and in frame from the first base. CDR1 and CDR2 are read off the germline V gene as MNHNS and SASEGT. The V end gives up 2 bases and the J end 1 base, leaving 12 bases in the junction not matched to a gene. This specimen belongs to a study of HIV-infected children after antiretroviral therapy interruption (dated by TCRdb to 2018 to 2020). For context, the study as a whole: All eight included children had a CD4+ count above 500 and a viral load below 50 copies/ml, with four on planned treatment interruption and four on continuous treatment. The interruption group had a median age of about 8.8 years, and the continuous treatment group had a median age of approximately 8 years. Most participating children had recorded exposure to EBV and CMV. Interruption-arm samples came from week 0, week 12, end of interruption (week 24 or 48), and about 3 years after study end. Continuous-treatment samples were analyzed from corresponding weeks 0, 48 and 150. Alongside measurements of thymic output, the study compared TCR repertoires of children on planned treatment interruption with TCR repertoires of children on continuous antiretroviral treatment. Results the study describes overall, beyond this receptor: An increase in the naive CD4+ Gini coefficient was observed by the end of treatment interruption, suggesting clonal expansion, and a return to baseline was observed by 3 years. Sorted CD45RA+ naive cells might include minor non-naive CD45RA+ populations such as EMRA or stem memory cells. The low number of patients is a limitation and the data should be interpreted with caution. In the naive CD4+ repertoires of PTI patients, CDR3 sharing between time points dropped after the start of interruption, while many sequences were shared between the end of interruption and 3 years later.

This specimen's treatment or condition label, interpreted: PENTA 11 planned treatment interruption arm or continuous ART arm. Children from the United Kingdom aged 2 to 15 years who had been given at least three-drug ART for at least 24 weeks were enrolled as participants. Cryopreserved PBMCs containing at least 5 million viable cells were needed, and several candidate patients were excluded because their viable PBMC yield was low. Naive CD4+ CD45RA+ CD45RO- T cells were FACS-sorted from thawed PBMCs on a FACSAria III cell sorter. After sorting, the cells were fixed and RNA was extracted first with the RNeasy FFPE kit and then with the RNeasy Micro kit.

Recombination joined TRBV6-1 with TRBJ2-5; the junction holds 14 bases that match TRBD2. The sample consisted of CD45RA+ CD4+ T cells from PBMCs, pooled from several time points, taken from a donor given antiretroviral therapy, either interrupted or continuous. This specimen's cell subset or site label, interpreted: naive CD4+ CD45RA+ CD45RO- T cells. This TCR derives from a pool of human donors with HIV. The CDR3 reads as follows: CASSERLGTSGSAIQETQYF. The nucleotide sequence reads as follows: TGTGCCAGCAGTGAAAGGCTAGGGACTAGCGGGAGTGCCATCCAAGAGACCCAGTACTTC.